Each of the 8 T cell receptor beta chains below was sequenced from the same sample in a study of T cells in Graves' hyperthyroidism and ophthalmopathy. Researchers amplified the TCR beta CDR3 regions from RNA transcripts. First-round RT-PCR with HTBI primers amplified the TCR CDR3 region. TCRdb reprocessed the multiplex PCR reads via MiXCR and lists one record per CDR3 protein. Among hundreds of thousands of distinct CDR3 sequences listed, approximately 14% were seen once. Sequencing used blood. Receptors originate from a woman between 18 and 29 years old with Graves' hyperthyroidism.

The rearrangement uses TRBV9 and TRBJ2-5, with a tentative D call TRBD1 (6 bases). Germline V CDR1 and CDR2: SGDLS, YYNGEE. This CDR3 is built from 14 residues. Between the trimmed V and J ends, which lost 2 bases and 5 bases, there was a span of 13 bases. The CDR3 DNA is TGTGCCAGCAGCGTCGCCAGGGGTATGGAGACCCAGTACTTC. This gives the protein CASSVARGMETQYF.

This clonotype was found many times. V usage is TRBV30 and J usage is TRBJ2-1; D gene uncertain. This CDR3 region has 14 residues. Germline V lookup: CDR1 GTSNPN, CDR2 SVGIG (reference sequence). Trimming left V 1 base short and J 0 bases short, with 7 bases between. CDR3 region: CAWSEQSSYNEQFF. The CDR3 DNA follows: TGTGCCTGGAGTGAACAGAGCTCCTACAATGAGCAGTTCTTC. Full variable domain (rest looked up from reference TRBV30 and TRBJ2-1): SQTIHQWPATLVQPVGSPLSLECTVEGTSNPNLYWYRQAAGRGLQLLFYSVGIGQISSEVPQNLSASRPQDRQFILSSKKLLLSDSGFYLCAWSEQSSYNEQFFGPGTRLTVL.

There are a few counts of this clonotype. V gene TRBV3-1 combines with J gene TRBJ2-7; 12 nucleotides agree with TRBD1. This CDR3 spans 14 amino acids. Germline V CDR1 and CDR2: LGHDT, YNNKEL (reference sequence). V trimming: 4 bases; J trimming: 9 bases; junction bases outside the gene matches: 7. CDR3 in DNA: TGTGCCAGCAGCCCACGGGACAGGGGGCGCGGGCAGTACTTC. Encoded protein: CASSPRDRGRGQYF.

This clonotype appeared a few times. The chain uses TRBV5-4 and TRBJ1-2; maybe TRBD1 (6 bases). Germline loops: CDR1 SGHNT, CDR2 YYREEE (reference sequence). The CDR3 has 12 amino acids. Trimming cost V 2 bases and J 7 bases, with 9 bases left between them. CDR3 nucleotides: TGTGCCAGCAGCTTAGACAGGTTTGGCTACACCTTC. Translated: CASSLDRFGYTF.

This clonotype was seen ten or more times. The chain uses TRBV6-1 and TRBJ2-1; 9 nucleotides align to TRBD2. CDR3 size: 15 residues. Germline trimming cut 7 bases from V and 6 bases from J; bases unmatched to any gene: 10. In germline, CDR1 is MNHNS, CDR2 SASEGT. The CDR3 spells CASKRQREALNEQFF. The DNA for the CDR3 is TGTGCCAGCAAGAGACAGCGGGAGGCCCTCAATGAGCAGTTCTTC.

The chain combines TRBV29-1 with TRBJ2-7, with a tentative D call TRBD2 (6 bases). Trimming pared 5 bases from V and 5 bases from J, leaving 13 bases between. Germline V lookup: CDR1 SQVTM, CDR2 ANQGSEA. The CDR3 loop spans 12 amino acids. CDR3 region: CSVTPGGDEQYF. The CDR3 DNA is TGCAGCGTTACGCCCGGAGGGGACGAGCAGTACTTC.

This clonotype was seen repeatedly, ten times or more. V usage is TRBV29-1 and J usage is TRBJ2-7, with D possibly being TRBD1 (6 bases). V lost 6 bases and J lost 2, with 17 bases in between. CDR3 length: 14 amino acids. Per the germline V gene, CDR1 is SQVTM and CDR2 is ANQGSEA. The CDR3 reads CSVLRQGRAYEQYF. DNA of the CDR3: TGCAGCGTCCTTCGTCAGGGGCGGGCCTACGAGCAGTACTTC.

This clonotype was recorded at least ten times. The CDR3 coding sequence is TGTGCCAGCAGGCCTACTAGGTCGGGTTACAATGAGCAGTTCTTC. Protein product: CASRPTRSGYNEQFF. V usage is TRBV5-5 and J usage is TRBJ2-1, with a tentative D call TRBD2 (5 bases). The germline V gene has CDR1 SGHKS and CDR2 YYEKEE (reference sequence). The CDR3 is made up of 15 amino acids. Deletions cut 5 bases from V and 4 bases from J, with 16 bases between.